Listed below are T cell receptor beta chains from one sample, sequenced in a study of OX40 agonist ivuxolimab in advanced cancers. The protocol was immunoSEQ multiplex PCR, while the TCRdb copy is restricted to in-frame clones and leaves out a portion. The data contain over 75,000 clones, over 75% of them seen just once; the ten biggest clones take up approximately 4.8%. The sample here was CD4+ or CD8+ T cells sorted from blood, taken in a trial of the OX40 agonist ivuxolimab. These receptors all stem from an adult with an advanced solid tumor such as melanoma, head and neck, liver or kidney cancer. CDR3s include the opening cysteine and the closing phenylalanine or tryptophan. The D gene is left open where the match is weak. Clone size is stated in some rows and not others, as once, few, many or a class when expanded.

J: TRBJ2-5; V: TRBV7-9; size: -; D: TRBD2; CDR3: CASSLLAGGPETQYF; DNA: TGTGCCAGCAGCTTATTAGCGGGAGGGCCAGAGACCCAGTACTTC
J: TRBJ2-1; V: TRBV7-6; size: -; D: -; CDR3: CASSALGGQEQFF; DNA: TGTGCCAGCAGCGCCTTAGGGGGTCAGGAGCAGTTCTTC
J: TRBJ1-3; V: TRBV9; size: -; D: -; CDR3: CASSPDPRGRGNTIYF; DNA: TGTGCCAGCAGCCCAGATCCGCGGGGGAGGGGAAACACCATATATTTT
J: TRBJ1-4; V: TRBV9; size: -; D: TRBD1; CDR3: CASSARLTGGKLFF; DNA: TGTGCCAGCAGCGCCCGACTCACAGGGGGAAAACTGTTTTTT
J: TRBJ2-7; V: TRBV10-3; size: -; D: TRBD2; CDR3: CAISEEAGESEQYF; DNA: TGTGCCATCAGTGAGGAAGCGGGAGAATCCGAGCAGTACTTC
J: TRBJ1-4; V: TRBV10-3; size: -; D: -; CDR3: CAIRINEKLFF; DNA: TGTGCCATCAGGATAAATGAAAAACTGTTTTTT
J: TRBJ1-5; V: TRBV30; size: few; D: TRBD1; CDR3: CAWSVGQGDQPQHF; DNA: TGTGCCTGGAGTGTCGGGCAGGGGGATCAGCCCCAGCATTTT
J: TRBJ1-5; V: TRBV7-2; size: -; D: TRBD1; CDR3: CASRTGGNQPQHF; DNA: TGTGCCAGCAGAACAGGGGGCAATCAGCCCCAGCATTTT
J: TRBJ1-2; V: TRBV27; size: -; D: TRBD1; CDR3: CASSLSRTGGSGYTF; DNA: TGTGCCAGCAGTTTATCAAGGACAGGGGGTTCTGGCTACACCTTC
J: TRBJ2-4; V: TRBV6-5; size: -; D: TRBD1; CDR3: CASRISGDRDIQYF; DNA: TGTGCCAGCAGGATTTCTGGGGACAGGGACATTCAGTACTTC
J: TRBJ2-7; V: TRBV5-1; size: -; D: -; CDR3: CASSLADSTRREQYF; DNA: TGCGCCAGCAGCTTAGCGGACAGCACACGCCGCGAGCAGTACTTC
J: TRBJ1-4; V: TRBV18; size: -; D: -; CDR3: CASSRILATNEKLFF; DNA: TGTGCCAGCTCACGGATACTTGCAACTAATGAAAAACTGTTTTTT
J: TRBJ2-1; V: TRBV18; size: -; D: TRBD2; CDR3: CASSPGTTPGEQFF; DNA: TGTGCCAGCTCACCCGGGACTACCCCCGGGGAGCAGTTCTTC
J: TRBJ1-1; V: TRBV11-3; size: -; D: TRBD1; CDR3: CASSAGQGREAFF; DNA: TGTGCCAGCAGCGCGGGACAGGGGAGGGAAGCTTTCTTT
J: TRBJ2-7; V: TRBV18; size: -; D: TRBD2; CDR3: CASSPLASGRGGHEQYF; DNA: TGTGCCAGCTCACCACTAGCTAGCGGGAGGGGAGGTCACGAGCAGTACTTC
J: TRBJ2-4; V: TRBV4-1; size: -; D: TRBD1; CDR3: CASSPVTGGAAKNIQYF; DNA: TGCGCCAGCAGCCCGGTTACAGGGGGCGCGGCCAAAAACATTCAGTACTTC
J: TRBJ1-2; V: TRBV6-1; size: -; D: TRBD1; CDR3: CASSESLFDRGHGYTF; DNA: TGTGCCAGCAGTGAATCCCTCTTCGACAGGGGCCATGGCTACACCTTC
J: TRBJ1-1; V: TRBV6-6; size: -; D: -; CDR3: CASTPTYRVGTEAFF; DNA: TGTGCCAGCACCCCAACTTACAGGGTAGGCACTGAAGCTTTCTTT
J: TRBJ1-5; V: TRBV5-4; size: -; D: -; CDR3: CASSINGQRIEAQHF; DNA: TGTGCCAGCAGCATAAATGGACAGAGAATAGAGGCCCAGCATTTT
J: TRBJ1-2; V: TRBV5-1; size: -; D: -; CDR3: CASSLEQGFTYGYTF; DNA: TGCGCCAGCAGCTTGGAACAGGGATTCACGTATGGCTACACCTTC
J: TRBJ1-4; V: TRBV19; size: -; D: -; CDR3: CASSPASGPKLFF; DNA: TGTGCCAGTAGTCCTGCCTCCGGGCCAAAACTGTTTTTT
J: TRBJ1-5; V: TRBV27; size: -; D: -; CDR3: CASSFGRTINQPQHF; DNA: TGTGCCAGCAGTTTTGGCAGGACGATCAATCAGCCCCAGCATTTT
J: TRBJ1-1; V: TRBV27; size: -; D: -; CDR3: CASSLGLNTEAFF; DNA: TGTGCCAGCAGTTTAGGGCTGAACACTGAAGCTTTCTTT
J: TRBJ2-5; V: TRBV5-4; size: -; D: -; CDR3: CASSLDRVETQYF; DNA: TGTGCCAGCAGCTTGGACAGAGTGGAGACCCAGTACTTC
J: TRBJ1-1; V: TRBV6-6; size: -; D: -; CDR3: CASSLSGTIEAFF; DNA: TGTGCCAGCAGTCTCTCCGGGACGATCGAAGCTTTCTTT